The 14 T cell receptor beta chains listed next were all sequenced from one sample in a study of human T cells and chemical hapten exposure. Time point here: patch test 3, about 24 weeks after DPC sensitization. Treatment reported: therapeutic diphenylcyclopropenone sensitization with weekly scalp DPC. One entry per CDR3 protein, called by TCRdb with MiXCR from the RACE reads. The sample includes about 84,000 distinct CDR3 sequences, about 10% of them seen just once. The sequencing here drew on whole blood, taken in connection with sensitization to the hapten diphenylcyclopropenone (DPC). Receptors originate from a woman aged 45-65 years with alopecia areata. Some clones in this sample may be carry-over from other donors' samples.

The V call is TRBV18, the J call TRBJ1-2; maybe TRBD1 (5 bases). Germline CDR1 is KGHSH and CDR2 is LQKENI. The length of the CDR3 is 13 residues. Trimming took 0 bases from V and 7 from J, leaving 9 bases between them. CDR3 bases: TGTGCCAGCTCACCACCGACAGATCCTGGCTACACCTTC. Its protein is CASSPPTDPGYTF. Filled out from reference TRBV18 and TRBJ1-2, the complete variable domain reads NAGVMQNPRHLVRRRGQEARLRCSPMKGHSHVYWYRQLPEEGLKFMVYLQKENIIDESGMPKERFSAEFPKEGPSILRIQQVVRGDSAAYFCASSPPTDPGYTFGSGTRLTVV.

This clonotype was seen ten or more times. The V gene is TRBV6-2 or TRBV6-3, the J gene TRBJ2-5; TRBD1 agrees at 8 bases. Per germline, CDR1 MNHEY and CDR2 SVGEGT. V shed 4 bases, J shed 2 bases, and the junction held 3 bases outside the gene matches. This CDR3 contains 14 residues. As DNA, the CDR3 is TGTGCCAGCAGTTCGACAGGGGAACAAGAGACCCAGTACTTC. Residues: CASSSTGEQETQYF.

The DNA for the CDR3 is TGCAGCGCCCCAGGACTAGCGGGAGGAGGGGAGCAGTTCTTC. Its translation is CSAPGLAGGGEQFF. The genes are TRBV29-1 and TRBJ2-1; 14 positions agree with TRBD2. Trimming at V came to 7 bases and at J to 10 bases, leaving 9 bases not matched to a gene. The CDR3 totals 14 residues. The germline gives CDR1 SQVTM, CDR2 ANQGSEA.

This clonotype was observed a handful of times. This chain connects TRBV6-2 or TRBV6-3 to TRBJ1-5; 9 nucleotides align to TRBD1. This CDR3 contains 16 residues. The V gene's germline CDR1 is MNHEY and CDR2 SVGEGT. With V trimmed by 5 bases and J by 5 bases, 10 bases remained unmatched. CDR3 in DNA: TGTGCCAGCAGTAGCACCCGACAGGGGGTAGATCAGCCCCAGCATTTT. Residues: CASSSTRQGVDQPQHF.

The rearrangement joins TRBV7-8 to TRBJ2-5, with D perhaps matching TRBD2 (6 bases). V lost 5 bases, J lost 4 bases, and 14 bases lay in between. The CDR3 loop spans 14 amino acids. The germline gives CDR1 SGHVS, CDR2 FQNEAQ. Here the CDR3 reads CASSLRDSRETQYF. CDR3 DNA: TGTGCCAGCAGCCTACGGGACTCAAGAGAGACCCAGTACTTC.

The rearrangement links TRBV19 to TRBJ2-1; D is undetermined. Germline-derived CDR1 and CDR2 are LNHDA and SQIVND (reference sequence). The CDR3 is 15 residues long. The V gene lost 0 bases and the J gene lost 7 bases, with 13 bases spanning the gap. The CDR3 region is CASSIDRTPRNEQFF. The CDR3 DNA reads TGTGCCAGTAGTATAGATCGCACACCTAGGAATGAGCAGTTCTTC.

This clonotype was seen at least ten times. The V call is TRBV28, the J call TRBJ1-5; 8 bases are a match to TRBD1. This CDR3 has 16 residues. The ends lost 5 bases at V and 6 bases at J; junction bases unmatched: 12. Looked up from germline, CDR1 is MDHEN and CDR2 is SYDVKM. For the CDR3, the DNA is TGTGCCAGCAGTCCATACGGACAGGGACACCGTCAGCCCCAGCATTTT. The encoded protein is CASSPYGQGHRQPQHF. The full variable domain, with the rest looked up from reference TRBV28 and TRBJ1-5, is DVKVTQSSRYLVKRTGEKVFLECVQDMDHENMFWYRQDPGLGLRLIYFSYDVKMKEKGDIPEGYSVSREKKERFSLILESASTNQTSMYLCASSPYGQGHRQPQHFGDGTRLSIL.

This clonotype was recorded many times. V gene TRBV7-3 combines with J gene TRBJ2-2, with 10 nucleotides matching TRBD1. This CDR3 is 16 amino acids long. The ends lost 6 bases at V and 3 bases at J; junction bases unmatched: 7. CDR1 is SGHTA, CDR2 FQGTGA, per germline. The CDR3 region has the DNA TGTGCCAGCAGTTTTACGGGACAGGGGTACACCGGGGAGCTGTTTTTT. Translation: CASSFTGQGYTGELFF.

The chain recombines TRBV5-1 with TRBJ2-2; D is undetermined. CDR3 length: 14 amino acids. Germline CDR1 reads SGHRS; CDR2 reads YFSETQ. The germline V and J ends were trimmed by 1 base and 7 bases, with 11 bases remaining between them. CDR3 DNA sequence: TGCGCCAGCAGCTTGTCCCCCCGTGGCGGGGAGCTGTTTTTT. Protein: CASSLSPRGGELFF.

Only a few counts were recorded for this clonotype. The CDR3 bases are TGTGCCAGCAGACCCGGGACTAGCGGGAGGAACACCGGGGAGCTGTTTTTT. It yields the protein CASRPGTSGRNTGELFF. This sequence joins TRBV5-4 and TRBJ2-2; TRBD2 matches 14 bases. J lost 1 base, V lost 5 bases, and 4 bases had no gene match. Germline CDR1 reads SGHNT; CDR2 reads YYREEE (reference sequence). This CDR3 spans 17 amino acids.

This clonotype occurred many times. The chain is built from TRBV7-9 and TRBJ2-3, with 8 bases lining up with TRBD2. After removal of 2 bases from V and 2 bases from J, the junction contained 3 bases not matched to a gene. The CDR3 sequence is 15 residues long. Germline CDR1 and CDR2: SEHNR and FQNEAQ (reference sequence). CDR3 DNA sequence: TGTGCCAGCAGCTTAATACTAGCGGCCACAGATACGCAGTATTTT. It specifies CASSLILAATDTQYF.

This clonotype was recorded many times. This CDR3 reads CGSDRGNTGELFF. Written as DNA, the CDR3 is TGCGGCTCGGACAGGGGTAACACCGGGGAGCTGTTTTTT. The V gene is TRBV29-1, the J gene TRBJ2-2; 9 positions match TRBD1. The CDR3 covers 13 residues. Germline loops: CDR1 SQVTM, CDR2 ANQGSEA.

This clonotype was counted ten times or more. One junction end does not reproduce the germline sequence, and a read error may be involved. V and J are TRBV12-3 or TRBV12-4 and TRBJ2-1; 8 positions match TRBD2. The CDR3 is made up of 12 amino acids. The CDR3 protein is CASSATGTRVYF. CDR3 nucleotides: TGTGCCAGCAGTGCTACCGGGACTAGGGTTTACTTC.

This clonotype came up a few times. This chain joins TRBV6-2 or TRBV6-3 and TRBJ2-5, with D possibly being TRBD1 (5 bases). Germline V lookup: CDR1 MNHEY, CDR2 SVGEGT. This CDR3 region has 13 residues. The ends were cut back, 6 bases at V and 1 base at J, with 9 bases in the middle. In DNA, the CDR3 is TGTGCCAGCAGGAAGACAGTCCAAGAGACCCAGTACTTC. As protein: CASRKTVQETQYF.